Listed below are T cell receptor beta chains from one sample, sequenced in a study of T cells expressing NK-cell markers. TCRdb re-called the 5' RACE reads; one entry per CDR3 protein, DNA not given. The sample yields 550,000 to 600,000 distinct CDR3 sequences, of which the top ten take up approximately 3.6%. Sequenced: blood T cells: a sorted CD56 or NKG2C T cell subset, CD4+ or CD8+ T cells, or bulk PBMC T cells (not recorded which). Receptor source: a man between 18 and 35 years old in good health. CDR3s include the opening cysteine and the closing phenylalanine or tryptophan.

len | j_gene | v_gene | CDR3aa
15 | TRBJ2-7 | TRBV28 | CASSLQGGLAYEQYF
15 | TRBJ2-6 | TRBV29-1 | CSVAGSVAGANVLTF
16 | TRBJ2-5 | TRBV4-3 | CASSQDLAYDQETQYF
15 | TRBJ2-3 | TRBV10-3 | CAITPRGDGTDTQYF
15 | TRBJ1-1 | TRBV13 | CASGLSIPRNTEAFF
16 | TRBJ1-5 | TRBV19 | CASSIRGSTPNQPQHF
14 | TRBJ2-1 | TRBV10-3 | CAISLTSGNHEQFF
14 | TRBJ2-2 | TRBV18 | CASSTLARTGELFF
16 | TRBJ2-1 | TRBV20-1 | CSARKPSGLSYNEQFF
11 | TRBJ2-2 | TRBV5-1 | CASQISGELFF
15 | TRBJ2-3 | TRBV27 | CASSLSDGNTDTQYF
18 | TRBJ2-1 | TRBV11-2 | CASSSYPTSGSSYNEQFF
15 | TRBJ2-5 | TRBV7-2 | CASSSWDGSRETQYF
18 | TRBJ2-3 | TRBV5-1 | CASLGQGAGAGRTDTQYF
13 | TRBJ2-7 | TRBV20-1 | CSARGSLRDEQYF
12 | TRBJ2-7 | TRBV29-1 | CSVAQVSYEQYF
16 | TRBJ1-1 | TRBV3-1 | CASSHRDSPMNTEAFF
15 | TRBJ2-3 | TRBV20-1 | CSAPRERDYTDTQYF
15 | TRBJ2-5 | TRBV5-5 | CASSWGGTAQETQYF
14 | TRBJ2-1 | TRBV30 | CAWSVSAEFNEQFF
17 | TRBJ1-2 | TRBV18 | CASSPRTVLPLVYGYTF
17 | TRBJ2-3 | TRBV7-8 | CASSPLRVGSVTDTQYF
15 | TRBJ2-5 | TRBV6-2/TRBV6-3 | CASATSGTGGETQYF
20 | TRBJ2-1 | TRBV4-1 | CASSQDRPSGSDGPYNEQFF
15 | TRBJ2-2 | TRBV20-1 | CSAAMAGGPVGELFF
19 | TRBJ2-4 | TRBV25-1 | CASSELQAAGREFKNIQYF
16 | TRBJ2-1 | TRBV9 | CASSMGLVGLEDEQFF
16 | TRBJ2-1 | TRBV7-9 | CASSLTENRGGNEQFF
13 | TRBJ2-3 | TRBV6-6 | CASSYSSPDTQYF
12 | TRBJ1-1 | TRBV6-5 | CASSPSGEEAFF
14 | TRBJ1-6 | TRBV4-1 | CASSQVGSNSPLHF
18 | TRBJ2-3 | TRBV20-1 | CSARAPLLAGRPADTQYF
13 | TRBJ1-2 | TRBV20-1 | CSAPSNLDYGYTF
16 | TRBJ2-5 | TRBV15 | CATSRSGSGVVETQYF
15 | TRBJ2-1 | TRBV9 | CASSVASLGLNEQFF
15 | TRBJ2-6 | TRBV5-6 | CASSSISSGANVLTF
14 | TRBJ2-5 | TRBV9 | CASSVTPQGETQYF
15 | TRBJ2-5 | TRBV20-1 | CSAREGAGIGETQYF
16 | TRBJ2-7 | TRBV24-1 | CATSDPGRGLRDEQYF
13 | TRBJ1-6 | TRBV6-6 | CATERDGYSPLHF
16 | TRBJ2-2 | TRBV20-1 | CSALAPGGGYTGELFF
18 | TRBJ2-2 | TRBV29-1 | CSYRIGRGRAANTGELFF
16 | TRBJ2-2 | TRBV4-3 | CASSPIRAGSTGELFF
15 | TRBJ2-2 | TRBV7-9 | CASSFVGQNTGELFF
15 | TRBJ1-3 | TRBV7-2 | CASSLVGATGNTIYF
13 | TRBJ1-1 | TRBV7-2 | CASSQGTSGGAFF